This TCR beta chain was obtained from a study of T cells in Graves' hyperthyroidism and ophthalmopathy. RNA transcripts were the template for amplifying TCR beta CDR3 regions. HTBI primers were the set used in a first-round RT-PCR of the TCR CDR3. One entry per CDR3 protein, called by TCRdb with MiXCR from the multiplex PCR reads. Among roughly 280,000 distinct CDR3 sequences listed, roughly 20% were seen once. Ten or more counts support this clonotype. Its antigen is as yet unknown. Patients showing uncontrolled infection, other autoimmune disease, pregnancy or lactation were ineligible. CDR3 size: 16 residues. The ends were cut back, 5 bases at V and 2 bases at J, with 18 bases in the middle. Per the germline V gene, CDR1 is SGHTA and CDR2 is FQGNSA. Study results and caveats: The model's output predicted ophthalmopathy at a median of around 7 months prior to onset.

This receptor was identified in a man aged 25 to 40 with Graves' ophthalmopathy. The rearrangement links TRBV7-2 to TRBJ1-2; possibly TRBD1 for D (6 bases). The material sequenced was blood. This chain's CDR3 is CASSQGGGARNYGYTF. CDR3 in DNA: TGTGCCAGCAGCCAAGGGGGGGGCGCGCGGAACTATGGCTACACCTTC.